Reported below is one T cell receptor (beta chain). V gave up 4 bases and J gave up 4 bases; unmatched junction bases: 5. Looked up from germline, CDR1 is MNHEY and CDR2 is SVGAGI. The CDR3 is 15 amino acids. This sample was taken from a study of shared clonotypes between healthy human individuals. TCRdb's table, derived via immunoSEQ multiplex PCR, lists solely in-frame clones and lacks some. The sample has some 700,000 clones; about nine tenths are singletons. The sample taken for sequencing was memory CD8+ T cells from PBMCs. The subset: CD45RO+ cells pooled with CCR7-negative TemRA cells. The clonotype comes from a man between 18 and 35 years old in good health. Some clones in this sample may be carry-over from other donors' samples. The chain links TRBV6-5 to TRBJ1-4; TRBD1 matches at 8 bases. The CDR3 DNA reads TGTGCCAGCAGTTCCGCGGGACAGGATAATGAAAAACTGTTTTTT. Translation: CASSSAGQDNEKLFF.